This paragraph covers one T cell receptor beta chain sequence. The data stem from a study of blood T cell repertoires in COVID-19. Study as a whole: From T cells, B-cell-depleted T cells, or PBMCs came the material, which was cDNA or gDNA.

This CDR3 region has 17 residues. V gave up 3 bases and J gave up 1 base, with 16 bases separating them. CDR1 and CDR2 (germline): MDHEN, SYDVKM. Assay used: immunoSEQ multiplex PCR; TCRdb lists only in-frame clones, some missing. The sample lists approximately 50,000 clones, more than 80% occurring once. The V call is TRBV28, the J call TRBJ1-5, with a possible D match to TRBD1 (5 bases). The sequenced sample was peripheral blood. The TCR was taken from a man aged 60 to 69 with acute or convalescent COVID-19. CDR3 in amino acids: CASSLGGGRASNQPQHF. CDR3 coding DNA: TGTGCCAGCAGTTTGGGGGGAGGCAGGGCAAGCAATCAGCCCCAGCATTTT.